These T cell receptor beta chains were read from a single sample in a study of T cell repertoires in cytomegalovirus infection. TCRdb ran MiXCR on the reads and lists one entry per CDR3 protein. Seen here are over 450,000 distinct CDR3 sequences, over 9% observed once, and the top ten hold 9.5% to 13%. The sequenced material came from PBMCs. These receptors were taken from a human donor in good health (CMV status not recorded). Some clones in this sample may be carry-over from other donors' samples. Each CDR3 is given with its conserved first and last residue. The D gene is left open where the match is weak. Clone size appears in some rows only: once, few, many, or a class for an expanded clone.

V gene,J gene,clone size,D gene,CDR3 length,CDR3 DNA,CDR3 protein
TRBV9,TRBJ2-5,many,.,13,TGTGCCAGCAGCGCCTCAGGAGAAGAGACCCAGTACTTC,CASSASGEETQYF
TRBV4-1,TRBJ1-3,few,.,15,TGCGCCAGCAGCCGAAACCCATCGGCTGGAAACACCATATATTTT,CASSRNPSAGNTIYF
TRBV3-1,TRBJ2-1,.,TRBD2,16,TGTGCCAGCAGCCCTCGGACTAGTGCGTCCTACAATGAGCAGTTCTTC,CASSPRTSASYNEQFF
TRBV11-2,TRBJ1-1,many,.,13,TGTGCCAGCAGCTTAGCAGGGACCACTGAAGCTTTCTTT,CASSLAGTTEAFF
TRBV7-6,TRBJ2-5,many,TRBD2,13,TGTGCCAGCAGCACGGGGGGTAAAGAGACCCAGTACTTC,CASSTGGKETQYF
TRBV7-9,TRBJ2-7,many,.,15,TGTGCCAGCAGCCTCCGGGACGACTGGGTCTACGAGCAGTACTTC,CASSLRDDWVYEQYF
TRBV27,TRBJ1-4,.,.,16,TGTGCCAGCAGTCCCTCACTGGGGGGATCGGGTGAAAAACTGTTTTTT,CASSPSLGGSGEKLFF
TRBV7-9,TRBJ1-1,many,.,16,TGTGCCAGCAGACCTACCGGGACGTATTTGAACACTGAAGCTTTCTTT,CASRPTGTYLNTEAFF
TRBV2,TRBJ1-2,few,.,13,TGTGCCAGCGCTGATCCGGGTCCCCTTGGCTACACCTTC,CASADPGPLGYTF
TRBV6-2/TRBV6-3,TRBJ2-1,many,.,14,TGTGCCAGCGCCGCTTGGGGGGAGGACAATGAGCAGTTCTTC,CASAAWGEDNEQFF
TRBV20-1,TRBJ1-5,few,.,15,TGCAGTGCTAGAGATGGAGGGAAGACCAATCAGCCCCAGCATTTT,CSARDGGKTNQPQHF
TRBV3-1,TRBJ2-4,few,TRBD1,16,TGTGCCAGCAGCCACGCGTTGACAGGGGACAAAAACATTCAGTACTTC,CASSHALTGDKNIQYF
TRBV11-3,TRBJ2-5,many,TRBD1,17,TGTGCCAGCAGCGCCCGGGACAGGGGGAACTCCCAAGAGACCCAGTACTTC,CASSARDRGNSQETQYF
TRBV19,TRBJ1-4,many,TRBD1,19,TGTGCCAGTAGTAGGTTTGGACAGGCTGTACCGTGGGCTAATGAAAAACTGTTTTTT,CASSRFGQAVPWANEKLFF
TRBV20-1,TRBJ2-7,few,.,15,TGCAGTGCTAGAGATCCCGGGACATGGCCCTACGAGCAGTACTTC,CSARDPGTWPYEQYF
TRBV9,TRBJ2-7,few,TRBD2,14,TGTGCCAGCAGCTCACTCACTAGCGGGGGGAAGCAGTACTTC,CASSSLTSGGKQYF
TRBV5-1,TRBJ1-5,many,.,14,TGCGCCAGCAGCTTGGGGGGGGAAGGTCAGCCCCAGCATTTT,CASSLGGEGQPQHF
TRBV7-2,TRBJ2-7,many,TRBD1,15,TGTGCCAGCAGCTCGGACAGGCTTCCTCCTAACGAGCAGTACTTC,CASSSDRLPPNEQYF
TRBV2,TRBJ1-2,few,.,10,TGTGCCGTCCCCGGGAGTGGCTACACCTTC,CAVPGSGYTF
TRBV5-1,TRBJ2-1,.,.,11,TGCGCCAGCAGCGGGCCCAATGAGCAGTTCTTC,CASSGPNEQFF
TRBV28,TRBJ2-3,.,TRBD1,16,TGTGCCAGCAGGTCGGGACAGGGGGGATTCACAGATATGCAGTATTTT,CASRSGQGGFTDMQYF
TRBV7-2,TRBJ1-3,many,TRBD1,15,TGTGCCAGCAGCCCTCAGGGGGCAGTTGGAAACACCATATATTTT,CASSPQGAVGNTIYF
TRBV6-5,TRBJ2-2,many,.,13,TGTGCCAGCAGTTACGAGGGAGGAGGGGAGCTGTTTTTT,CASSYEGGGELFF
TRBV6-5,TRBJ2-5,.,TRBD1,14,TGTGCCAGCAGGGGGGACAGGGGGCGAGAGACCCAGTACTTC,CASRGDRGRETQYF
TRBV19,TRBJ2-3,many,.,17,TGTGCCAGTAGTATAGGGAGAACCCTTGGAGGACAGACCTCGCAGTATTTT,CASSIGRTLGGQTSQYF
TRBV18,TRBJ2-3,.,.,13,TGTGCCAGCTCCCCCGAGGACACAGATACGCAGTATTTT,CASSPEDTDTQYF
TRBV11-2,TRBJ2-1,.,.,15,TGTGCCAGCAGCTTACGGGGGCTGGTATACAATGAGCAGTTCTTC,CASSLRGLVYNEQFF
TRBV20-1,TRBJ2-1,.,.,13,TGCAGTCCCGAAGACTTCAAAGGGGATGAGCAGTTCTTC,CSPEDFKGDEQFF
TRBV7-9,TRBJ2-1,many,TRBD2,13,TGTGCCAGCAGCCTTACTAGCGGAAGAGAGCAGTTCTTC,CASSLTSGREQFF
TRBV9,TRBJ2-1,.,TRBD1,16,TGTGCCAGCAGCCCGTGGGGGACAGGGGTTTACGATGAGCAGTTCTTC,CASSPWGTGVYDEQFF
TRBV19,TRBJ1-1,many,.,15,TGTGCCAGTAGTCTCCCGGTAAACCTGAACACTGAAGCTTTCTTT,CASSLPVNLNTEAFF
TRBV15,TRBJ2-7,few,TRBD2,14,TGTGCCACCAGCAGAGAGGACGCGGGGGGCGAGCAGTACTTC,CATSREDAGGEQYF
TRBV9,TRBJ1-1,few,.,14,TGTGCCAGCAGCGCCAGGGTAGAAGCCGCTGAAGCTTTCTTT,CASSARVEAAEAFF
TRBV7-3,TRBJ1-1,many,TRBD1,13,TGTGCCAGCAGCAGGGACAGCTACACTGAAGCTTTCTTT,CASSRDSYTEAFF
TRBV2,TRBJ2-1,many,TRBD2,17,TGTGCCAGCGGGGGGGGACCTATTGATAACTCCTACAATGAGCAGTTCTTC,CASGGGPIDNSYNEQFF
TRBV5-4,TRBJ1-1,many,TRBD1,16,TGTGCCAGCAGCTTGGCACAGGGGGCAGGTAGCCCGGAGGCTTTCTTT,CASSLAQGAGSPEAFF
TRBV7-3,TRBJ2-2,many,TRBD2,16,TGTGCCAGCAGCTTAACGGGCGGGAGAGCTACCGGGGAGCTGTTTTTT,CASSLTGGRATGELFF
TRBV7-9,TRBJ2-2,many,.,15,TGTGCCAGCAGCCTAAAAACAGGGACCCCCGGGGAGCTGTTTTTT,CASSLKTGTPGELFF
TRBV28,TRBJ2-7,many,.,14,TGTGCCAGCAGTTTAAGGGGTAACTCCTACGAGCAGTACTTC,CASSLRGNSYEQYF
TRBV3-1,TRBJ1-6,few,.,15,TGTGCCAGCAGTATCTTCGGGACCGCAAATTCACCCCTCCACTTT,CASSIFGTANSPLHF
TRBV6-5,TRBJ2-7,many,.,12,TGTGCCAGCCTCAAACCCCCCTACGAGCAGTACTTC,CASLKPPYEQYF
TRBV5-6,TRBJ2-1,many,.,15,TGTGCCAGCAGCGGAGCGGTTAGCTCCTACAATGAGCAGTTCTTC,CASSGAVSSYNEQFF
TRBV6-2/TRBV6-3,TRBJ2-2,many,.,15,TGTGCCAGCAGTCGATACAGGGCCGACACCGGGGAGCTGTTTTTT,CASSRYRADTGELFF
TRBV11-2,TRBJ2-2,many,TRBD1,15,TGTGCCAGCAGCGTTCGACAGGGGGCCGGCGGGGAGCTGTTTTTT,CASSVRQGAGGELFF
TRBV7-9,TRBJ1-2,many,.,15,TGTGCCAGCAGCGGCCGTCGGACAGACCTCTATGGCTACACCTTC,CASSGRRTDLYGYTF
TRBV6-2/TRBV6-3,TRBJ1-5,many,TRBD1,15,TGTGCCAGCAGTATCTATGGGACAGAGGCTCAGCCCCAGCATTTT,CASSIYGTEAQPQHF
TRBV20-1,TRBJ2-1,.,.,17,TGCAGTGCTAGAGACGGAGGTCCGGGGAGCTCCTACAATGAGCAGTTCTTC,CSARDGGPGSSYNEQFF
TRBV28,TRBJ2-1,many,.,11,TGTGCCAGCTCCTTTGGGGAGGAGCAGTTCTTC,CASSFGEEQFF
TRBV7-3,TRBJ2-3,many,.,16,TGTGCCAGCAGCCCCCTGGGCGGGGCTAGCACAGATACGCAGTATTTT,CASSPLGGASTDTQYF
TRBV10-3,TRBJ1-3,many,TRBD1,15,TGTGCCATCAGTGGGACAGGGGAGAAAGGAAACACCATATATTTT,CAISGTGEKGNTIYF
TRBV5-6,TRBJ2-3,many,TRBD1,15,TGTGCCAGCAGCGCTCCGGGACAGATCACAGATACGCAGTATTTT,CASSAPGQITDTQYF
TRBV2,TRBJ2-1,.,TRBD2,16,TGTGCCAGCAGTGATTTGGGACTAGGGCTTGGGAATGAGCAGTTCTTC,CASSDLGLGLGNEQFF
TRBV5-4,TRBJ1-6,.,TRBD1,15,TGTGCCAGCAGCTCGGACAGGGCGTCCAATTCACCCCTCCACTTT,CASSSDRASNSPLHF
TRBV7-2,TRBJ2-6,many,TRBD2,17,TGTGCCAGCAGCTTGTTCGGGGGGGTTCCTGGGGCCAACGTCCTGACTTTC,CASSLFGGVPGANVLTF
TRBV12-3/TRBV12-4,TRBJ2-7,few,TRBD2,13,TGTGCCAGCAGTCCTAGCGGAGACTACGAGCAGTACTTC,CASSPSGDYEQYF
TRBV15,TRBJ1-1,few,.,15,TGTGCCACCAGCAGAGATCCCCAGCTAAGCACTGAAGCTTTCTTT,CATSRDPQLSTEAFF
TRBV7-7,TRBJ2-2,many,.,13,TGTGCCAGCAGCTCCAGGGAGACCGGGGAGCTGTTTTTT,CASSSRETGELFF
TRBV25-1,TRBJ2-1,many,TRBD2,22,TGTGCCAGCAGTTCAGCCGGGACACGTACTAGCGGGAGGGATTCCTCCTACAATGAGCAGTTCTTC,CASSSAGTRTSGRDSSYNEQFF
TRBV6-2/TRBV6-3,TRBJ2-7,few,.,14,TGTGCCAGCAGTCTCTTAGGGGGGCGCTACGAGCAGTACTTC,CASSLLGGRYEQYF